The clone carrying this TCR beta chain was counted only a few times. This specimen comes from a study of patients and donors after allogeneic stem cell transplantation. TCRdb passed the RT-PCR reads through MiXCR, listing each CDR3 protein once. The sample records over 150,000 distinct CDR3 sequences, 30% being singletons. Germline loops: CDR1 MNHEY, CDR2 SVGEGT. The CDR3 loop spans 15 amino acids. Unmatched junction bases numbered 10, after V lost 5 bases and J lost 9 bases. The rearrangement joins TRBV6-2 or TRBV6-3 to TRBJ2-1; 10 bases line up with TRBD1. The TCR originated in a human donor who was either an allogeneic HSCT recipient or a stem cell or donor lymphocyte infusion donor (not recorded which). It is not recorded whose cells these are; they may come from a transplant donor. The sequenced sample was blood, either unsorted or a sorted T cell fraction (not recorded which). CDR3 protein: CASSQGDRGESEQFF. CDR3 coding DNA: TGTGCCAGCAGTCAAGGGGACAGGGGCGAAAGTGAGCAGTTCTTC.